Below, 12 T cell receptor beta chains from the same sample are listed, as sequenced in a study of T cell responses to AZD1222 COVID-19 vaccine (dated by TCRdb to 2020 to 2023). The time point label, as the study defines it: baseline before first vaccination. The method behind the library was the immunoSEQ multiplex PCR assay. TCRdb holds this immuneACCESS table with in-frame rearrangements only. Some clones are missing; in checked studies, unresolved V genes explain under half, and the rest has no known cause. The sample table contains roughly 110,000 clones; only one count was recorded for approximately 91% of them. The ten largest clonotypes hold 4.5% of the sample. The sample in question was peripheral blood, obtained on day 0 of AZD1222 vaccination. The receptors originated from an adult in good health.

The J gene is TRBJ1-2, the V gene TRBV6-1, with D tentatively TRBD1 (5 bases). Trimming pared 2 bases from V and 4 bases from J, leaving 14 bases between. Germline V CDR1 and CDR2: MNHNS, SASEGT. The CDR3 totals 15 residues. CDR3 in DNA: TGTGCCAGCAGTGAACCGTTCCAGGGCGTCTATGGCTACACCTTC. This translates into CASSEPFQGVYGYTF.

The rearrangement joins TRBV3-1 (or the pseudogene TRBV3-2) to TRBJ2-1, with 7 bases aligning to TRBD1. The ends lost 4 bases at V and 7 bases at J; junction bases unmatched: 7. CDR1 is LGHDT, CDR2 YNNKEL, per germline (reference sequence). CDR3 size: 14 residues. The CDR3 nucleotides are TGTGCCAGCAGCCTACAGGGGTTGGGGAATGAGCAGTTCTTC. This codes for CASSLQGLGNEQFF.

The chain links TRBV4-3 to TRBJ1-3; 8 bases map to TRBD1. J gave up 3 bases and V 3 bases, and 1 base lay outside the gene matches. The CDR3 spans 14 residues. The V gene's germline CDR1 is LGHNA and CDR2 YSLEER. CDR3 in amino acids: CASSHTGGGNTIYF. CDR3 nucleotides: TGCGCCAGCAGCCACACAGGGGGTGGAAACACCATATATTTT.

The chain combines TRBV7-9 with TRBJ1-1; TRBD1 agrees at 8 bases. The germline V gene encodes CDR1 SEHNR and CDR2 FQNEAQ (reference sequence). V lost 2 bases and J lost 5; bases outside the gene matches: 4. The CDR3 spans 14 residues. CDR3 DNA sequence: TGTGCCAGCAGCTTACAGGGGGCCAGAACTGAAGCTTTCTTT. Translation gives CASSLQGARTEAFF.

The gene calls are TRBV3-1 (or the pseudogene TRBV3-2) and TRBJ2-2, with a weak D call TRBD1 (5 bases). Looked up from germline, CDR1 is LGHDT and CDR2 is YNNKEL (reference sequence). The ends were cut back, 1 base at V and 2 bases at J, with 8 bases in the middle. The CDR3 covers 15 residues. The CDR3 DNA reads TGTGCCAGCAGCCAAGCAGGGATAAACACCGGGGAGCTGTTTTTT. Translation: CASSQAGINTGELFF.

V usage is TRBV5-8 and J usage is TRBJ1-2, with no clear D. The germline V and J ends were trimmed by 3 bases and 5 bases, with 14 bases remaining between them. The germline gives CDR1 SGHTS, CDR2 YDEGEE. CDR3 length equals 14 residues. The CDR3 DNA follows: TGTGCCAGCAGCTCGCTCAGGAATCAATATGGCTACACCTTC. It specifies CASSSLRNQYGYTF.

The CDR3 protein is CASTWDRYTGELFF. The CDR3 DNA reads TGTGCCAGCACCTGGGACCGTTACACCGGGGAGCTGTTTTTT. This chain connects TRBV27 to TRBJ2-2; tentatively, D is TRBD1 or TRBD2 (5 bases each). V was clipped by 7 bases and J by 3 bases, with 12 bases between them. Germline CDR1 and CDR2: MNHEY and SMNVEV (reference sequence). This CDR3 region has 14 residues.

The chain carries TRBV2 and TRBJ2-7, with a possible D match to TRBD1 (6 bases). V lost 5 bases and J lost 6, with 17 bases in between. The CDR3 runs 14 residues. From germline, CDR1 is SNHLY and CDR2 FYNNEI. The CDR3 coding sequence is TGTGCCAGCAGTATACACAGGGAAAGGGGCGAGCAGTACTTC. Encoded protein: CASSIHRERGEQYF.

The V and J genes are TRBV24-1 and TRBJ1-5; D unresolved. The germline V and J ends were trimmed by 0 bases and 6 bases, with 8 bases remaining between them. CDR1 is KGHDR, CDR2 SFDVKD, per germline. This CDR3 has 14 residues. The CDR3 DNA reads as TGTGCCACCAGTGATTTGGAGGGAACTCAGCCCCAGCATTTT. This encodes CATSDLEGTQPQHF.

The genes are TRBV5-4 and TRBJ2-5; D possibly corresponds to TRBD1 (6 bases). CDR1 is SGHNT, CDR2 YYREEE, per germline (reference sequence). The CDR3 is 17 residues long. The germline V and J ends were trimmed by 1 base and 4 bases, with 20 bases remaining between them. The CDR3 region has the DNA TGTGCCAGCAGCTTGAGGCAGGGGATCAAATTACGAGAGACCCAGTACTTC. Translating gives CASSLRQGIKLRETQYF. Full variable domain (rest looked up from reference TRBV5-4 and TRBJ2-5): ETGVTQSPTHLIKTRGQQVTLRCSSQSGHNTVSWYQQALGQGPQFIFQYYREEENGRGNFPPRFSGLQFPNYSSELNVNALELDDSALYLCASSLRQGIKLRETQYFGPGTRLLVL.

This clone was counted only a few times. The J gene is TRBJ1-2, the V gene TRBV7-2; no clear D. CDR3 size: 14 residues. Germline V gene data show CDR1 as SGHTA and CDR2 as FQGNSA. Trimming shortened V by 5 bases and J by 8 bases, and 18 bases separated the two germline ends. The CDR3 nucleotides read TGTGCCAGCAGCCCCTCCAGGAGTCAAATGGGCTACACCTTC. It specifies CASSPSRSQMGYTF. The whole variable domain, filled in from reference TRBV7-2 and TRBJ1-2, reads GAGVSQSPSNKVTEKGKDVELRCDPISGHTALYWYRQSLGQGLEFLIYFQGNSAPDKSGLPSDRFSAERTGGSVSTLTIQRTQQEDSAVYLCASSPSRSQMGYTFGSGTRLTVV.

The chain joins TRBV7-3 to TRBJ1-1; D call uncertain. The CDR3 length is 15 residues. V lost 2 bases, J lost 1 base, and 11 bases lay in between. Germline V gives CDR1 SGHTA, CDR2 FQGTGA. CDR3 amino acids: CASSLGSKGNTEAFF. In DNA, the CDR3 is TGTGCCAGCAGCTTAGGTAGCAAGGGGAACACTGAAGCTTTCTTT. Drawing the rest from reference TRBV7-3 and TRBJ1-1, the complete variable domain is GAGVSQTPSNKVTEKGKYVELRCDPISGHTALYWYRQSLGQGPEFLIYFQGTGAADDSGLPNDRFFAVRPEGSVSTLKIQRTERGDSAVYLCASSLGSKGNTEAFFGQGTRLTVV.